The source of this T cell receptor beta chain is a study of metastatic and nonmetastatic thyroid tumors. Original handling: Differences in CDR3 between clinicopathological groups were drawn on to build a classifier intended to discriminate distant-metastatic papillary thyroid cancer patients. TCRdb reprocessed the PCR reads via MiXCR. The V and J calls were determined by TCRdb, not by the authors. This table holds about 22,000 clones, roughly 23% found once. Germline V gene data show CDR1 as MNHNS and CDR2 as SASEGT. The CDR3 runs 15 residues. Prior to thyroid surgery, none of the patients had received any treatment. This clone was seen more than once but under ten times. At one end, the junction sequence differs from germline, possibly due to a read error.

Source material: blood. The clonotype was recovered from a male donor with papillary thyroid cancer or a benign thyroid nodule (not recorded which). Some clones in this sample may be carry-over from other donors' samples. The rearrangement links TRBV6-1 to TRBJ2-1; 7 nucleotides line up with TRBD2. DNA of the CDR3: TGTGCCAGCAGTCCGAGGGAAGCGGGACTGAATGAGCAGTTCTTT. Protein product: CASSPREAGLNEQFF.